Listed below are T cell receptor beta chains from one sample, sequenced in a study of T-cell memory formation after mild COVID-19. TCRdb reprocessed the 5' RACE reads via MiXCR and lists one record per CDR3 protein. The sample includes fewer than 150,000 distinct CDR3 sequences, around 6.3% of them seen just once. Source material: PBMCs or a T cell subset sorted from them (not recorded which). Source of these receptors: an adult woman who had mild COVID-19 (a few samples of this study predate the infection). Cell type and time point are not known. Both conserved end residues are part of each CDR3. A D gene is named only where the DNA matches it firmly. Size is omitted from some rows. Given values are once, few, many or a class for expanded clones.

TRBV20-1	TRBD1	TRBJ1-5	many	TGCAGTGCTAGAGGGGGACAGGGGTTTCGGAGGCCCCAGCATTTT	CSARGGQGFRRPQHF
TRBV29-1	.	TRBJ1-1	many	TGCAGCGGAGCCTCTTTGAACACTGAAGCTTTCTTT	CSGASLNTEAFF
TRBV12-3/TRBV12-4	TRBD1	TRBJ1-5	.	TGTGCCAGCAGTTGGGGACAGGGTAGCAATCAGCCCCAGCATTTT	CASSWGQGSNQPQHF
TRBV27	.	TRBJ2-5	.	TGTGCCAGCAGTTTGGGCAGGGCATCCGAGACCCAGTACTTC	CASSLGRASETQYF
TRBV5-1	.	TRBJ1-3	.	TGCGCCAGCAGCTTGAATCCAGCGAGCTCTGGAAACACCATATATTTT	CASSLNPASSGNTIYF
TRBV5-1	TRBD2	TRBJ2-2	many	TGCGCCAGCAGCTTGGATGTTGCGGGGGGTTCCGGGGAGCTGTTTTTT	CASSLDVAGGSGELFF
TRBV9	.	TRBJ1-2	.	TGTGCCAGCAGCAGAACAGCCTTCTATGGCTACACCTTC	CASSRTAFYGYTF
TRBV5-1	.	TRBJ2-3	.	TGCGCCAGCAGCGTCGGATTCACAGATACGCAGTATTTT	CASSVGFTDTQYF
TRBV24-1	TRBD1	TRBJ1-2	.	TGTGCCACCAGTGAAGGGGGCCGCAGCTATGGCTACACCTTC	CATSEGGRSYGYTF
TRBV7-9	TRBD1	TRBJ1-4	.	TGTGCCAGCAGCCAGGGACAGGGAAATGAAAAACTGTTTTTT	CASSQGQGNEKLFF
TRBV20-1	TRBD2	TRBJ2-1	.	TGCAGTGCTAGATCCCCGGGGGGGGTGAATGAGCAGTTCTTC	CSARSPGGVNEQFF
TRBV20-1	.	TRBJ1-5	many	TGCAGTGCTAGAACAGGGATTGGCAATCAGCCCCAGCATTTT	CSARTGIGNQPQHF
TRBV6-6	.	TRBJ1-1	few	TGTGCCAGCAGCTGGAATAAGGGACACACTGAAGCTTTCTTT	CASSWNKGHTEAFF
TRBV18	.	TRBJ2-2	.	TGTGCCAGCCTTGAGGGACAGAACACCGGGGAGCTGTTTTTT	CASLEGQNTGELFF
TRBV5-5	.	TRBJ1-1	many	TGTGCCAGCAGCCTGGGAGGAGTCAACACTGAAGCTTTCTTT	CASSLGGVNTEAFF
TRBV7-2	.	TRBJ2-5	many	TGTGCCAGCAGCCCCGATCCGGGGCTAGAGACCCAGTACTTC	CASSPDPGLETQYF
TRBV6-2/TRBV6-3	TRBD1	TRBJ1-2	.	TGTGCCAGCAGTCCCGGGACAGATGGTAGCTACACCTTC	CASSPGTDGSYTF
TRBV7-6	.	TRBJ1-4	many	TGTGCCAGCAGCTTCTTGGGGGCTCCTAATGAAAAACTGTTTTTT	CASSFLGAPNEKLFF
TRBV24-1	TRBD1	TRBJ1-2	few	TGTGCCACCTTGGATGGGACAGGGAATGGCTACACCTTC	CATLDGTGNGYTF
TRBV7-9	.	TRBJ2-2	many	TGTGCCAGCAGCCACAACGTCCCCGCTAACACCGGGGAGCTGTTTTTT	CASSHNVPANTGELFF
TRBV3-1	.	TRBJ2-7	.	TGTGCCAGCAGCCGAGGTACGCCAGCCTACTACGAGCAGTACTTC	CASSRGTPAYYEQYF
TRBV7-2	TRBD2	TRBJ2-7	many	TGTGCCAGCAGCTTTCGCGGGAGCCACGAGCAGTACTTC	CASSFRGSHEQYF
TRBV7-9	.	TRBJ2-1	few	TGTGCCAGCAGCTTGACAGAGCTCCTGGGTCCGTTCTTC	CASSLTELLGPFF
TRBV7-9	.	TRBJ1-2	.	TGTGCCAGCAGCACGGAGATAGCTAACTATGGCTACACCTTC	CASSTEIANYGYTF
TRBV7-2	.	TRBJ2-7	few	TGTGCCAGCAGCGCCGACAGAATCTCCTACGAGCAGTACTTC	CASSADRISYEQYF
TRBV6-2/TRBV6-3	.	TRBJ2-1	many	TGTGCCAGCAGTTCCGGACTCGGCTCCTACAATGAGCAGTTCTTC	CASSSGLGSYNEQFF
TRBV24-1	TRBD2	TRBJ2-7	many	TGTGCCACCAGTGACTCCGGGACTAGCCGGTACGAGCAGTACTTC	CATSDSGTSRYEQYF
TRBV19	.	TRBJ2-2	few	TGTGCCAGTGGGCGCTGGGACGGGGGTCGCGGGGAGCTGTTTTTT	CASGRWDGGRGELFF
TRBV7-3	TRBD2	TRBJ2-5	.	TGTGCCAGCAGCTTGACGGGGGGTCAAGAGACCCAGTACTTC	CASSLTGGQETQYF